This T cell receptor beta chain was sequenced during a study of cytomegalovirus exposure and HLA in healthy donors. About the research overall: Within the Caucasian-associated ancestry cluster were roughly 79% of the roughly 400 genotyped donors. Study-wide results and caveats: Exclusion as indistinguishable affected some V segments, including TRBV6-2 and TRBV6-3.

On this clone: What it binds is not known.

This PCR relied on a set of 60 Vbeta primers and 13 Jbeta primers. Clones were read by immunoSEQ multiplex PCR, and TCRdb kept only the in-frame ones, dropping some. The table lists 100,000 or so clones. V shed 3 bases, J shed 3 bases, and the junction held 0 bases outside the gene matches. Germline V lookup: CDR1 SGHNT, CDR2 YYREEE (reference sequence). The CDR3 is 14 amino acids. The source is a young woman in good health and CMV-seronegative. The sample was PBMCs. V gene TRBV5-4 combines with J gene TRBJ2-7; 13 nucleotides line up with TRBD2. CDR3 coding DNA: TGTGCCAGCAGCTGGACTAGCGGGAGCTACGAGCAGTACTTC. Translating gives CASSWTSGSYEQYF.